This entry concerns a single T cell receptor beta chain. What it binds is not known. Once RNA had been extracted, it was reverse transcribed into cDNA to act as the sequencing template. TCRdb keeps only in-frame clones here, not all; method: immunoSEQ multiplex PCR. The repertoire holds approximately 140,000 clones, about four fifths seen once, with roughly 25% in the top ten. Treatment meaning: oral pan-JAK inhibitor, 5-10 mg twice daily. Individuals with alopecia areata gave both lesional scalp punch biopsies and peripheral blood for collection. Germline CDR1 is SGHVS and CDR2 is FNYEAQ. The CDR3 consists of 14 residues. Trimming left V 2 bases short and J 0 bases short, with 8 bases between. The data originate from a study of CD8+ T cells in alopecia areata. Findings of the study overall: Persistence during tofacitinib was seen for many expanded lesional clones in scalp and blood. Lesional tissue from the scalp (especially in alopecia totalis/universalis) showed higher clonality than normal scalp.

This clonotype was obtained from a human donor with alopecia areata. Sequenced here: CD8+ T cells sorted from blood, sampled at week 4, from a patient treated with tofacitinib. The chain has TRBV7-6 and TRBJ2-7; D not resolved. CDR3 sequence: CASSLYESSYEQYF. In DNA form, the CDR3 reads TGTGCCAGCAGCTTATATGAGAGCTCCTACGAGCAGTACTTC.